The rows below give T cell receptor beta chains drawn from one sample of a study of regulatory T cells in long-lasting Graves disease. MiXCR was run by TCRdb on the multiplex PCR reads, yielding one entry per CDR3 protein. The data show about 220,000 distinct CDR3 sequences, roughly 19% seen once. The same sample was also studied in work on T cells in Graves' hyperthyroidism and ophthalmopathy.

The source material was peripheral blood mononuclear cells (PBMCs), sampled at new diagnosis, from a patient treated with antithyroid drugs. The source of these receptors is a woman in her 30s with Graves disease. Each CDR3 is given with its conserved first and last residue. D genes are given only for firm matches. A row's size may be missing; if present it is once, few, many or a size class.

d_gene	abundance	v_gene	j_gene	CDR3nt	CDR3aa
NA	many	TRBV5-1	TRBJ1-4	TGCGCCAGCAGCTTCTCAGGGACCACTGCTAATGAAAAACTGTTTTTT	CASSFSGTTANEKLFF
NA	many	TRBV28	TRBJ2-7	TGTGCCAGCAGAGAGTCAGGTACCTACGAGCAGTACTTC	CASRESGTYEQYF
NA	many	TRBV9	TRBJ2-5	TGTGCCAGCAGCTCAAGGGGGGGCCAAGAGACCCAGTACTTC	CASSSRGGQETQYF
NA	many	TRBV6-1	TRBJ1-5	TGTGCCAGCAAGCTGGACGTTAGCAATCAGCCCCAGCATTTT	CASKLDVSNQPQHF
NA	NA	TRBV27	TRBJ1-1	TGTGCCAGCAGTCCTCGACAACCACAACACGCTTTCTTT	CASSPRQPQHAFF
NA	many	TRBV20-1	TRBJ2-7	TGCAGTGCTAGAGATCGGGCGTTGGGATGGTACGAGCAGTACTTC	CSARDRALGWYEQYF
NA	few	TRBV19	TRBJ2-7	TGTGCCAGTAGTATGACAGCCGGCTCCTACGAGCAGTACTTC	CASSMTAGSYEQYF
NA	NA	TRBV15	TRBJ1-1	TGTGCCACCAGCAGAGATCAAGGGGCCTTGAACACTGAAGCTTTCTTT	CATSRDQGALNTEAFF
TRBD1	few	TRBV7-9	TRBJ1-2	TGTGCCAGCAGCTTGGCCGGGACAGAACTCTATGGCTACACCTTC	CASSLAGTELYGYTF
NA	NA	TRBV29-1	TRBJ1-2	TGCAGCGTTGAGGGACGGCCGAATATCAACTATGGCTACACCTTC	CSVEGRPNINYGYTF
NA	many	TRBV12-3/TRBV12-4	TRBJ2-2	TGTGCCAGCAGAGGGACGAACACCGGGGAGCTGTTTTTT	CASRGTNTGELFF
NA	NA	TRBV19	TRBJ2-7	TGTGCCAGTAGTATGGGTGATGTCTACGAGCAGTACTTC	CASSMGDVYEQYF
NA	many	TRBV20-1	TRBJ1-4	TGCAGTGCTAGAGATTCGCGAAAACTGTTTTTT	CSARDSRKLFF
NA	many	TRBV27	TRBJ1-2	TGTGCCAGCAGTTTAAGCAGGGCACGCTATGGCTACACCTTC	CASSLSRARYGYTF
NA	many	TRBV12-3/TRBV12-4	TRBJ1-4	TGTGCCAGCAGTTTGGAGATCAGGGGCACAAATGAAAAACTGTTTTTT	CASSLEIRGTNEKLFF
TRBD1	many	TRBV18	TRBJ1-1	TGTGCCAGCTCACCCCCGCTCGGCAGGGGGCCCACTGAAGCTTTCTTT	CASSPPLGRGPTEAFF
NA	NA	TRBV5-6	TRBJ1-1	TGTGCCAGCAGTAAAGTTCGGGGCGAGGGAGCTTTCTTT	CASSKVRGEGAFF
TRBD1	many	TRBV2	TRBJ1-2	TGTGCCAGCAGTGATTCCGGACAGGGAATGTTCTATGGCTACACCTTC	CASSDSGQGMFYGYTF
NA	many	TRBV3-1	TRBJ2-3	TGTGCCAGCAGCCAAGATTGGTTTACGGGCAGGACAGATACGCAGTATTTT	CASSQDWFTGRTDTQYF
NA	few	TRBV16	TRBJ2-3	TGTGCCAGCAGCCAATCGAACGGGCTAACAGATACGCAGTATTTT	CASSQSNGLTDTQYF
TRBD1	many	TRBV6-2/TRBV6-3	TRBJ1-1	TGTGCCAGCAGAACTGGGACAGGGTGGATCTTT	CASRTGTGWIF
NA	many	TRBV27	TRBJ2-1	TGTGCCAGCAGTACTGAACTGGGGGGCTCCTACAATGAGCAGTTCTTC	CASSTELGGSYNEQFF
TRBD1	many	TRBV20-1	TRBJ1-5	TGCAGTGCTAGAGAAGGGGGCTGGGATGGACAGCCCCAGCATTTT	CSAREGGWDGQPQHF
NA	many	TRBV13	TRBJ1-1	TGTGCCAGCAGCTTAACCAGTTACACTGAAGCTTTCTTT	CASSLTSYTEAFF
TRBD1	many	TRBV19	TRBJ2-5	TGTGCCAGTAGTATTGGGACAGGGAGGCAAGAGACCCAGTACTTC	CASSIGTGRQETQYF
TRBD1	many	TRBV4-1	TRBJ1-2	TGCGCCAGCAGCCAATGGACAGGGGGAACGAATGGCTACACCTTC	CASSQWTGGTNGYTF
NA	many	TRBV7-6	TRBJ1-1	TGTGCCAGCAGCTTGGGTTACTTGAACACTGAAGCTTTCTTT	CASSLGYLNTEAFF
TRBD2	NA	TRBV28	TRBJ2-7	TGTGCCAGCAGTTTGCCGAGACTGCCAGCGGGAGATTCTGGCGAGCAGTACTTC	CASSLPRLPAGDSGEQYF
NA	few	TRBV7-3	TRBJ1-1	TGTGCCAGCAGCTTTCGACAATCGACTGAAGCTTTCTTT	CASSFRQSTEAFF
NA	few	TRBV15	TRBJ1-3	TGTGCCACCAGCAGAGATTATGGGGGGGAGATCTCTGGAAACACCATATATTTT	CATSRDYGGEISGNTIYF
TRBD2	many	TRBV28	TRBJ2-7	TGTGCCAGCAGCGTTCGGGCTAGCGGGATCTACGAGCAGTACTTC	CASSVRASGIYEQYF
TRBD1	many	TRBV27	TRBJ1-2	TGTGCCAGCAGGACAGGGGACTATGGCTACACCTTC	CASRTGDYGYTF
TRBD1	NA	TRBV5-1	TRBJ2-7	TGCGCCAGCAGCTTGTCCCCGAGACAGGGGGCAGGCGAGCAGTACTTC	CASSLSPRQGAGEQYF
TRBD1	many	TRBV3-1	TRBJ1-1	TGTGCCAGCAGCCAGGGCCCGCAGGGGGCGTGGAACACTGAAGCTTTCTTT	CASSQGPQGAWNTEAFF
TRBD1	many	TRBV5-1	TRBJ2-5	TGCGCCAGCAGCCCCCGGACAGGGACAGAGACCCAGTACTTC	CASSPRTGTETQYF
TRBD2	many	TRBV10-3	TRBJ2-1	TGTGCCATCAGTGGGGGGGAGGGCGCCTACAATGAGCAGTTCTTC	CAISGGEGAYNEQFF
NA	many	TRBV2	TRBJ2-7	TGTGCCAGTGCGTCGGGGCAGGGTGGCGACGAGCAGTACTTC	CASASGQGGDEQYF
TRBD2	many	TRBV7-2	TRBJ2-3	TGTGCCAGCAGCGCCCGGACTAGCGGGAGGATGCTGGCAGATACGCAGTATTTT	CASSARTSGRMLADTQYF
NA	few	TRBV9	TRBJ1-3	TGTGCCAGCAGCCCTCCGGCTGCTGGAAACACCATATATTTT	CASSPPAAGNTIYF
NA	many	TRBV11-2	TRBJ2-3	TGTGCCAGCAGCCAAAGGCTAGGGTCTACAGATACGCAGTATTTT	CASSQRLGSTDTQYF
NA	many	TRBV7-8	TRBJ1-6	TGTGCCAGCAGCTTACGGTCAGGCGGCTTTTCACCCCTCCACTTT	CASSLRSGGFSPLHF
NA	many	TRBV3-1	TRBJ1-2	TGTGCCAGCAGCCAAGATCTAAATGGAATTGGCTACACCTTC	CASSQDLNGIGYTF
NA	NA	TRBV3-1	TRBJ2-7	TGTGCCAGCAGCCCAGCGATCGACAACTGGGGTACCTACGAGCAGTGCTTC	CASSPAIDNWGTYEQCF
TRBD1	NA	TRBV20-1	TRBJ2-2	TGCAGTGCTAGACCCAGACAGGGGGCGGGGACCGGGGAGCTGTTTTTT	CSARPRQGAGTGELFF
NA	NA	TRBV28	TRBJ2-1	TGTGCCAGCAGTTTATCGACAGGGATCGGGAGGGAGCAGTTCTTC	CASSLSTGIGREQFF
NA	many	TRBV6-1	TRBJ2-7	TGTGCCACTCAAGGCTCCTACGAGCAGTACTTC	CATQGSYEQYF
TRBD2	many	TRBV15	TRBJ2-3	TGTGCCACCAGCAGAGAGGGCGGGAGGGCCGGAGATACGCAGTATTTT	CATSREGGRAGDTQYF
NA	NA	TRBV19	TRBJ2-1	TGTGCCAGTAGTATAATTTTCGCTGAGCAGTTCTTC	CASSIIFAEQFF
NA	NA	TRBV12-3/TRBV12-4	TRBJ1-1	TGTGCCAGCAGTTTCGGAGTGGCGAACACTGAAGCTTTCTTT	CASSFGVANTEAFF